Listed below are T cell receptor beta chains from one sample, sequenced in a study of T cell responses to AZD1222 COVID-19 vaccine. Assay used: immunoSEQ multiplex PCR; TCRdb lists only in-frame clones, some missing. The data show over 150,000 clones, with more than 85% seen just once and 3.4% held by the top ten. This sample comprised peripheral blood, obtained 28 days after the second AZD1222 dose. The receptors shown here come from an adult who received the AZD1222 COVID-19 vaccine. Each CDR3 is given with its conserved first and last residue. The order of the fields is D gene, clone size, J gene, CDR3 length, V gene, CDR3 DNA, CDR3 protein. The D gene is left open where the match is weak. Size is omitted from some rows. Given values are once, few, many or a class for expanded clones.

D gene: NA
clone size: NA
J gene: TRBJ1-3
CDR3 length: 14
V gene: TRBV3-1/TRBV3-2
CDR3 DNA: TGTGCCAGCAGCCAAGGGGGGTTAGGAAACACCATATATTTT
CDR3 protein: CASSQGGLGNTIYF

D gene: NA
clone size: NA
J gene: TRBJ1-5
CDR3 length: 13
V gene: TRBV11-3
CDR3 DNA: TGTGCCAGCAGCTTAGGCCGAAATCAGCCCCAGCATTTT
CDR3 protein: CASSLGRNQPQHF

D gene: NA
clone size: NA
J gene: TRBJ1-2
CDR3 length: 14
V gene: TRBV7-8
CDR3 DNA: TGTGCCAGCAGCTTAGTTAATCTAAACTATGGCTACACCTTC
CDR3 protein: CASSLVNLNYGYTF

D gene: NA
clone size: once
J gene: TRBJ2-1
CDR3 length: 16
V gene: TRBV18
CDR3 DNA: TGTGCCAGCTCACCACCTGAACAGCCGGGCTACAATGAGCAGTTCTTC
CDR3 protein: CASSPPEQPGYNEQFF

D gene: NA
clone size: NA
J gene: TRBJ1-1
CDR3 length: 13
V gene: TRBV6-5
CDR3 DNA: TGTGCCAGCACGGGCAGACGAAACACTGAAGCTTTCTTT
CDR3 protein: CASTGRRNTEAFF

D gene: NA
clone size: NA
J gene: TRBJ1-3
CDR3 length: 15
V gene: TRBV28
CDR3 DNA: TGTGCCAGCAGTTTCGGCGGTACCTCTGGAAACACCATATATTTT
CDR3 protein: CASSFGGTSGNTIYF

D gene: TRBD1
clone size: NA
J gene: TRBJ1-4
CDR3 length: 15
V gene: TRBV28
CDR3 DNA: TGTGCCAGCAGTGCCCCTGGACAGGGCTATGAAAAACTGTTTTTT
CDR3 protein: CASSAPGQGYEKLFF

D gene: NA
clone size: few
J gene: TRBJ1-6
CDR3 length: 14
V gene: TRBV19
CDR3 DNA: TGTGCCAGTAGTATTTTGGCATTCGCATCACCCCTCCACTTT
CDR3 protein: CASSILAFASPLHF

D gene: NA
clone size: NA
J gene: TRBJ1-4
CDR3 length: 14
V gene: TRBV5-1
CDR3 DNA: TGCGCCAGCAGCTTGCGGGGAGCTAATGAAAAACTGTTTTTT
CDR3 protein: CASSLRGANEKLFF

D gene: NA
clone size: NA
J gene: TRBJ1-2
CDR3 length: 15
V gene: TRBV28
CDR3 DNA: TGTGCTAGCAGTTTAGGGGCATTGGGTGGCTATGGCTACACCTTC
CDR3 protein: CASSLGALGGYGYTF

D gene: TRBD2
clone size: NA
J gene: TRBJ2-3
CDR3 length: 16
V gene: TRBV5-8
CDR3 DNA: TGTGCCAGCAGCCCTGGACTAGCTGATAGCACAGATACGCAGTATTTT
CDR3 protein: CASSPGLADSTDTQYF

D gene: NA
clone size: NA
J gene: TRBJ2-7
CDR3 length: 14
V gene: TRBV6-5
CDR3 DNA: TGTGCCAGCAGTTACTCCCCAGGGCCCTACGAGCAGTACTTC
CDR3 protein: CASSYSPGPYEQYF

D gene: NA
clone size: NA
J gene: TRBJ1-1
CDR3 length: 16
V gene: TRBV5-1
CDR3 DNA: TGCGCCAGCAGCTTCGGACATCCGGAGGAGGACACTGAAGCTTTCTTT
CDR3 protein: CASSFGHPEEDTEAFF

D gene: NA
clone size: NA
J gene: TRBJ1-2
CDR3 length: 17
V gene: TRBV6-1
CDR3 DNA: TGTGCCAGCAGTGATGTGGTGGGGACCGGGCGAGGTTATGGCTACACCTTC
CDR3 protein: CASSDVVGTGRGYGYTF

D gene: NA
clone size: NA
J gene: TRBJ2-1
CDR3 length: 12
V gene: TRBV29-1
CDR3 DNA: TGCAGCGTACAGGGAACCTACAATGAGCAGTTCTTC
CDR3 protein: CSVQGTYNEQFF

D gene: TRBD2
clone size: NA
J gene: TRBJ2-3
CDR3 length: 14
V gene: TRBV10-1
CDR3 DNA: TGCGCCAGCAGTGCGCTAGCGGGAGGCGGGTCGCAGTATTTT
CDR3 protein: CASSALAGGGSQYF

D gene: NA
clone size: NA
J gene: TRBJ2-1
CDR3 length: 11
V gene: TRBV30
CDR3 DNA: TGTGCCTGGAGTTCCCAGGGTGAGCAGTTCTTC
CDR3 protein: CAWSSQGEQFF

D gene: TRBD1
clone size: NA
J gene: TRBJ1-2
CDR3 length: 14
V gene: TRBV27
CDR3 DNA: TGTGCCAGCAGTGTCACAGGGGGAGGAGGGCGCTACACCTTC
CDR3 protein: CASSVTGGGGRYTF

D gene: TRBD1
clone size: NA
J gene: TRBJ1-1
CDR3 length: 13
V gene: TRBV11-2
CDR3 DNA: TGTGCCAGCAGCGTAGACAGGGAGGCTGAAGCTTTCTTT
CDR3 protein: CASSVDREAEAFF

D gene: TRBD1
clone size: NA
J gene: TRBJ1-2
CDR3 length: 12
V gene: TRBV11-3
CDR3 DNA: TGTGCCAGCAGCCAGGGGGCGCTTGGCTACACCTTC
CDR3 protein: CASSQGALGYTF

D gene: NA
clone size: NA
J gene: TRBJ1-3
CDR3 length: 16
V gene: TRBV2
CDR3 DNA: TGTGCCAGCAGGCCGGAGAGGTTAAACTCTGGAAACACCATATATTTT
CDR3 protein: CASRPERLNSGNTIYF

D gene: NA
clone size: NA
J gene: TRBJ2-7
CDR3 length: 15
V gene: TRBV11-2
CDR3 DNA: TGTGCCAGCAGCTTAAACGTGGGGGGGGCCAGCGAGCAGTACTTC
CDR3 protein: CASSLNVGGASEQYF

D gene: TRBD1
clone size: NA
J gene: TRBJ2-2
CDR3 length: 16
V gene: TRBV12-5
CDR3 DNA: TGTGCTAGTGTCTTCAGGGGGAGTGGTGGGACCGGGGAGCTGTTTTTT
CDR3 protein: CASVFRGSGGTGELFF

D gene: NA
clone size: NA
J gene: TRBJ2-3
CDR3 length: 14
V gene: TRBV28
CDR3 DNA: TGTGCCAGCAGTTTCTCGGAGGGAAGAGATACGCAGTATTTT
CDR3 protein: CASSFSEGRDTQYF

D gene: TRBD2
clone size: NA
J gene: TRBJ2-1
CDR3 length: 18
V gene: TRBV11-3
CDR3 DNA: TGTGCCAGCAGCTCCCCCCCCGGGACTAGCGGGATCTACAATGAGCAGTTCTTC
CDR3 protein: CASSSPPGTSGIYNEQFF

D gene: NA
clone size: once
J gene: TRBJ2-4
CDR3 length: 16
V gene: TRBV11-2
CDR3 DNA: TGTGCCAGCAGCTTAGGGGAGAAATTAGCCAAAAACATTCAGTACTTC
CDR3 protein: CASSLGEKLAKNIQYF

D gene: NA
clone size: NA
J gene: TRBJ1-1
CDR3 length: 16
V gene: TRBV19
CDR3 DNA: TGTGCCGCTACTAGTAGAAGCTTTGTTACGAACACTGAAGCTTTCTTT
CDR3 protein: CAATSRSFVTNTEAFF

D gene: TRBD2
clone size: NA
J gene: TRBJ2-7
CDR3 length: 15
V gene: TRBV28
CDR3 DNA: TGTGCCAGCAGTTCTCTGGCTAGCGGGACCTACGAGCAGTACTTC
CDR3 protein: CASSSLASGTYEQYF

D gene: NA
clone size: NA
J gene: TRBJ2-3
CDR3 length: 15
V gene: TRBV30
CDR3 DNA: TGTGCCTGGAGTGTACAGGTCCCGGGAGCAGATACGCAGTATTTT
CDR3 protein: CAWSVQVPGADTQYF

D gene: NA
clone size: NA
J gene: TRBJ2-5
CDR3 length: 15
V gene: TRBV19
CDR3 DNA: TGTGCCAGTAGTGCAAAAAGCAGAGGACAAGAGACCCAGTACTTC
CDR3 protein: CASSAKSRGQETQYF

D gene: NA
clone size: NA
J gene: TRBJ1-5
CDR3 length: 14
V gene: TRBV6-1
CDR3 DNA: TGTGCCAGCAGTGAATGGAGGGTAGGACAGCCCCAGCATTTT
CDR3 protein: CASSEWRVGQPQHF

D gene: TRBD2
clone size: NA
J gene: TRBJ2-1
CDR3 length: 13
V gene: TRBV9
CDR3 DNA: TGTGCCAGCACGGGACTAGCGGGAGAAGAGCAGTTCTTC
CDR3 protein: CASTGLAGEEQFF

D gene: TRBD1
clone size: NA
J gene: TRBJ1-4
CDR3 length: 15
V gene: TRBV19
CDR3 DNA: TGTGCCAGTAAACCCCCGGTCGGACAGGTGGGAGAACTGTTTTTT
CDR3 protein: CASKPPVGQVGELFF

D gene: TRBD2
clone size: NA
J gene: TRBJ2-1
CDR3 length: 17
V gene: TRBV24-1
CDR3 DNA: TGTGCCACCAGTGATTTGACTAGCGGGAGCTCCTACAATGAGCAGTTCTTC
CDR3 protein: CATSDLTSGSSYNEQFF

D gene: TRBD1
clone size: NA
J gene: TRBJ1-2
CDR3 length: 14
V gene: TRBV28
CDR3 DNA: TGTGCCAGCAGCCCACAGGGGTGGAACTATGGCTACACCTTC
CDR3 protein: CASSPQGWNYGYTF

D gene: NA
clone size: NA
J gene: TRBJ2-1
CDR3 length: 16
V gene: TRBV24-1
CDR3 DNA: TGTGCCACCAGTGATCTGGACAGCATATCCTACAATGAGCAGTTCTTC
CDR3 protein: CATSDLDSISYNEQFF

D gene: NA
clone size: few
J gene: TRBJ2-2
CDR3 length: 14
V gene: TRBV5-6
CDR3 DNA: TGTGCCAGCAAAATGACAGGGAACACCGGGGAGCTGTTTTTT
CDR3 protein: CASKMTGNTGELFF

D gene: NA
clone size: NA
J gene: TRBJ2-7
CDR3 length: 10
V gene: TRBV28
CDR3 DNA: TGTGCCAGCAGTCTGGACGAGCAGTACTTC
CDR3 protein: CASSLDEQYF

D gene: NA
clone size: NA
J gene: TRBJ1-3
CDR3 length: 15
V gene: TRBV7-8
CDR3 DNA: TGTGCCAGCAGCCCAAGACGGGAACCTGGAAACACCATATATTTT
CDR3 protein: CASSPRREPGNTIYF

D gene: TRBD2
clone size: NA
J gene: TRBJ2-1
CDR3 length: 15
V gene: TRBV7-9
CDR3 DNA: TGTGCCAGCAGCCCCCCAGCGGGAGGGCCTAATGAGCAGTTCTTC
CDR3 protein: CASSPPAGGPNEQFF

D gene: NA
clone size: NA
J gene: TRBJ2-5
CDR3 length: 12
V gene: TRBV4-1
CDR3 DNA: TGCGCCAGCAGCCACGTTGGGGAGACCCAGTACTTC
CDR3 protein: CASSHVGETQYF